The 26 T cell receptor beta chains given below trace back to one sample, sequenced in a study of metastatic and nonmetastatic thyroid tumors. All patients reached thyroid surgery having received no treatment beforehand. TCRdb re-called clones via MiXCR from the PCR reads. Among about 10,000 clones listed, around 33% were seen once. The material sequenced was tumor tissue. These receptors were obtained from a female donor with papillary thyroid cancer or a benign thyroid nodule (not recorded which). Some clones in this sample may be carry-over from other donors' samples.

The V call is TRBV30, the J call TRBJ1-4; 7 nucleotides agree with TRBD1. The V segment lost 4 bases and the J segment 3 bases; nucleotides outside the gene matches: 11. The CDR3 is made up of 16 amino acids. Germline V gene lookup returns CDR1 GTSNPN and CDR2 SVGIG (reference sequence). The CDR3 nucleotides read TGTGCCTGGAAGAAGCCAGGGGGGCAGCCTAATGAAAAACTGTTTTTT. Protein product: CAWKKPGGQPNEKLFF.

This clone is deemed medium-sized. CDR3 sequence reads: CASSPTSANTGELFF. The CDR3 DNA sequence: TGTGCCAGCAGCCCCACTAGCGCGAACACCGGGGAGCTGTTTTTT. The rearrangement uses TRBV14 and TRBJ2-2; 7 bases match TRBD2. The germline CDR1 and CDR2 sequences are SGHDN and FVKESK. This CDR3 contains 15 residues. V lost 4 bases to trimming and J lost 0 bases; unmatched junction nucleotides: 2. The whole variable domain, remainder taken from reference TRBV14 and TRBJ2-2, is EAGVTQFPSHSVIEKGQTVTLRCDPISGHDNLYWYRRVMGKEIKFLLHFVKESKQDESGMPNNRFLAERTGGTYSTLKVQPAELEDSGVYFCASSPTSANTGELFFGEGSRLTVL.

This clone was detected ten times or more. The V and J genes are TRBV2 and TRBJ2-1; TRBD1 is a possible D gene (5 bases). This CDR3 comprises 13 residues. The germline gives CDR1 SNHLY, CDR2 FYNNEI. V lost 2 bases and J 8 bases, leaving 10 bases between the germline ends. CDR3 in amino acids: CASSEQGFDEQFF. For the CDR3, the DNA is TGTGCCAGCAGTGAACAGGGTTTCGATGAGCAGTTCTTC.

By its share, this clone is medium-sized (0.01 to 0.1%). V usage is TRBV27 and J usage is TRBJ1-2; D is possibly TRBD1 (6 bases). V lost 6 bases and J lost 0, with 14 bases in between. Germline CDR1 and CDR2: MNHEY and SMNVEV (reference sequence). The CDR3 loop spans 15 amino acids. The CDR3 coding sequence is TGTGCCAGCAGATTCCGGGACACCGCTAACTATGGCTACACCTTC. It encodes CASRFRDTANYGYTF.

This clone rates as medium-sized. The CDR3 DNA reads as TGCGCCAGCAGCCGGTGGATTAATCAGCCCCAGCATTTT. Translation gives CASSRWINQPQHF. V usage is TRBV5-1 and J usage is TRBJ1-5, with D hard to call. Trimming took 4 bases from V and 4 from J, leaving 9 bases between them. Germline assignment: CDR1 SGHRS and CDR2 YFSETQ. The CDR3 is 13 amino acids.

This clone is deemed medium-sized. The V and J genes are TRBV11-3 and TRBJ2-5; no clear D. This CDR3 has 15 amino acids. V lost 0 bases and J 1 base, leaving 9 bases between the germline ends. Germline V gene data show CDR1 as SGHNT and CDR2 as YENEEA. CDR3 nucleotide sequence: TGTGCCAGCAGCTTAGAGGGCCGGAGCCAAGAGACCCAGTACTTC. Residues: CASSLEGRSQETQYF.

This clone came up many times. The rearrangement joins TRBV6-1 to TRBJ2-3; D gene uncertain. V lost 4 bases, J lost 2 bases, and 13 bases lay in between. The CDR3 totals 15 residues. Germline values: CDR1 MNHNS, CDR2 SASEGT. CDR3 DNA sequence: TGTGCCAGCAGTGTCCGGGCCCCTCTCACAGATACGCAGTATTTT. Translation: CASSVRAPLTDTQYF.

Worth noting for this clone: A much bigger clone sits one base away, suggesting this may be a read error. Other DNA sequences in the same sample also yield this CDR3. This chain joins TRBV5-6 and TRBJ2-3; 15 positions match TRBD2. Germline trimming cut 4 bases from V and 7 bases from J; bases unmatched to any gene: 10. The CDR3 loop spans 17 amino acids. Germline V gene sequence: CDR1 SGHDT, CDR2 YYEEEE. CDR3: CASSLYGLAGGLYTQYF. CDR3 coding DNA: TGTGCCAGCAGCCTATACGGACTAGCGGGAGGGTTATATACGCAGTATTTT.

This clone is medium-sized in the sample. The chain combines TRBV14 with TRBJ2-1; TRBD1 matches at 9 bases. Germline-derived CDR1 and CDR2 are SGHDN and FVKESK. The trim removed 6 bases at V and 3 bases at J, leaving 3 bases unmatched. This CDR3 spans 14 amino acids. The CDR3 DNA follows: TGTGCCAGCAGGGGGACAGGGTTCTACAATGAGCAGTTCTTC. This sequence encodes CASRGTGFYNEQFF.

This clone appeared once. V usage is TRBV20-1 and J usage is TRBJ1-1; tentative D call: TRBD1 (5 bases). Germline CDR1 reads DFQATT; CDR2 reads SNEGSKA (reference sequence). The V end lost 5 bases, the J end lost 0 bases, and 10 bases lay between the germline ends. The CDR3 runs 13 residues. The CDR3 reads CSAWDLLNTEAFF. The CDR3 DNA is TGCAGTGCTTGGGACCTTCTGAACACTGAAGCTTTCTTT.

This clone was seen a few times. One end of the junction is discordant with germline, which a read error may explain. V and J are TRBV15 and TRBJ1-2, with D maybe TRBD1 (5 bases). Germline loops: CDR1 LNHNV, CDR2 YYDKDF (reference sequence). This CDR3 spans 16 amino acids. CDR3 sequence reads: CATSRGGRKQSYCYTF. The CDR3 DNA reads TGTGCCACCAGCAGAGGGGGCAGAAAACAATCCTATTGCTACACCTTC.

This clone showed up just a few times. The chain couples TRBV5-8 to TRBJ1-3; a weak D match, TRBD1 (5 bases). The germline V and J ends were trimmed by 6 bases and 1 base, with 14 bases remaining between them. The CDR3 has 15 amino acids. Germline values: CDR1 SGHTS, CDR2 YDEGEE. The chain's CDR3 is CASTEPGTSGNTIYF. The CDR3 DNA reads as TGTGCCAGCACCGAACCAGGGACGTCTGGAAACACCATATATTTT.

The chain uses TRBV2 and TRBJ1-2; 12 bases are shared with TRBD1. Germline CDR1 SNHLY, CDR2 FYNNEI. This CDR3 spans 15 amino acids. J was trimmed by 7 bases and V by 4 bases; bases with no gene match: 7. The CDR3 coding sequence is TGTGCCAGCAGTGGGGACAGGGGGCCGGGTCCTGGCTACACCTTC. Translated, it gives CASSGDRGPGPGYTF. Full variable domain (rest looked up from reference TRBV2 and TRBJ1-2): EPEVTQTPSHQVTQMGQEVILRCVPISNHLYFYWYRQILGQKVEFLVSFYNNEISEKSEIFDDQFSVERPDGSNFTLKIRSTKLEDSAMYFCASSGDRGPGPGYTFGSGTRLTVV.

The V call is TRBV4-2, the J call TRBJ2-2; 8 bases fit TRBD2. The CDR3 has 15 amino acids. Per the germline V gene, CDR1 is LGHNA and CDR2 is YNFKEQ. V lost 4 bases and J lost 5; bases outside the gene matches: 6. The CDR3 here is CASSPPGLDTGELFF. The CDR3, as DNA: TGTGCCAGCAGCCCTCCGGGACTAGATACCGGGGAGCTGTTTTTT.

This clone was seen only a few times. The chain links TRBV28 to TRBJ2-5; D is ambiguous. In germline, CDR1 is MDHEN, CDR2 SYDVKM. V lost 2 bases and J 5 bases, leaving 6 bases between the germline ends. This CDR3 is 12 amino acids long. The CDR3 nucleotides read TGTGCCAGCAGTTTACGTAGGGAGACCCAGTACTTC. As protein: CASSLRRETQYF.

CDR3 DNA: TGTGCCAGCAGCTTAGAGGGTGGTGGAAACACCATATATTTT. The encoded protein is CASSLEGGGNTIYF. The chain employs TRBV11-3 and TRBJ1-3; D not certain. The germline V gene encodes CDR1 SGHNT and CDR2 YENEEA. V lost 0 bases and J lost 3, with 6 bases in between. This CDR3 comprises 14 residues.

This clone was observed a handful of times. CDR3 sequence reads: CASSTTGGAKAPLHF. The CDR3 coding sequence is TGTGCCAGCAGTACTACAGGGGGCGCAAAGGCACCCCTCCACTTT. The chain carries TRBV6-5 and TRBJ1-6, with 9 bases fitting TRBD1. The CDR3 is made up of 15 amino acids. Germline V gives CDR1 MNHEY, CDR2 SVGAGI. V gave up 5 bases and J gave up 11 bases; unmatched junction bases: 10.

This clone was counted between two and nine times. The rearrangement joins TRBV6-2 or TRBV6-3 to TRBJ2-1; 9 bases agree with TRBD2. From germline, CDR1 is MNHEY and CDR2 SVGEGT. The J segment lost 10 bases and the V segment lost 5 bases, leaving 12 bases of the junction unmatched. The CDR3 covers 15 residues. The CDR3 sequence is CASSTAASGNPEQFF. In DNA, the CDR3 is TGTGCCAGCAGTACGGCCGCTAGCGGGAACCCCGAGCAGTTCTTC.

This clone appeared many times. The chain recombines TRBV5-4 with TRBJ2-7; tentatively, D is TRBD1 or TRBD2 (8 bases each). The germline gives CDR1 SGHNT, CDR2 YYREEE (reference sequence). CDR3 length: 15 residues. Trimming took 0 bases from V and 3 from J, leaving 13 bases between them. The chain's CDR3 is CASSLGQGTSYEQYF. The DNA for the CDR3 is TGTGCCAGCAGCTTGGGACAGGGGACTAGCTACGAGCAGTACTTC. Full variable domain (remainder filled in from reference TRBV5-4 and TRBJ2-7): ETGVTQSPTHLIKTRGQQVTLRCSSQSGHNTVSWYQQALGQGPQFIFQYYREEENGRGNFPPRFSGLQFPNYSSELNVNALELDDSALYLCASSLGQGTSYEQYFGPGTRLTVT.

Within the sample, this clone is medium-sized. This rearrangement joins TRBV6-2 or TRBV6-3 to TRBJ2-7; 10 bases fit TRBD2. Germline CDR1 is MNHEY and CDR2 is SVGEGT. J gave up 4 bases and V 5 bases, and 14 bases lay outside the gene matches. This CDR3 comprises 17 residues. The chain's CDR3 is CASSTRLSSGRRYEQYF. Written as DNA, the CDR3 is TGTGCCAGCAGTACCCGACTATCTAGCGGGAGACGTTACGAGCAGTACTTC.

In its sample, this clone ranks as medium-sized (0.01 to 0.1%). CDR3 nucleotides: TGTGCCAGCAGTCCGGGACTAGCGGAGAAGAGCTCCTACGAGCAGTACTTC. Its protein is CASSPGLAEKSSYEQYF. The chain links TRBV27 to TRBJ2-7, with 11 bases matching TRBD2. After removal of 5 bases from V and 0 bases from J, the junction contained 9 bases not matched to a gene. This CDR3 has 17 amino acids. Germline CDR1 is MNHEY and CDR2 is SMNVEV (reference sequence).

This clone was detected a few times. This rearrangement joins TRBV20-1 to TRBJ2-7, with D possibly being TRBD1 (5 bases). The CDR3 spans 15 residues. In germline, CDR1 is DFQATT, CDR2 SNEGSKA (reference sequence). V lost 0 bases and J 0 bases, leaving 12 bases between the germline ends. The CDR3 sequence is CSARDGRAFSYEQYF. CDR3 DNA sequence: TGCAGTGCTAGAGATGGCAGGGCGTTCTCCTACGAGCAGTACTTC.

This clone was seen a handful of times. The chain joins TRBV6-5 to TRBJ2-7; 7 bases line up with TRBD1. The V segment lost 0 bases and the J segment 2 bases; nucleotides outside the gene matches: 4. CDR1 and CDR2 from the germline V gene are MNHEY and SVGAGI. CDR3 length: 15 amino acids. The CDR3 nucleotides read TGTGCCAGCAGTTACTCGGGGCAGGGGGCCTACGAGCAGTACTTC. Amino acid sequence: CASSYSGQGAYEQYF.

The V and J genes are TRBV5-1 and TRBJ2-1; 9 bases fit TRBD1. Looked up from germline, CDR1 is SGHRS and CDR2 is YFSETQ. V was pared by 4 bases and J by 4 bases, with 3 bases of the junction left unmatched. The CDR3 totals 14 residues. The CDR3: CASSQGQGYNEQFF. Here the CDR3 DNA reads TGCGCCAGCAGCCAAGGACAGGGGTACAATGAGCAGTTCTTC. Supplemented by reference TRBV5-1 and TRBJ2-1, the full variable domain reads KAGVTQTPRYLIKTRGQQVTLSCSPISGHRSVSWYQQTPGQGLQFLFEYFSETQRNKGNFPGRFSGRQFSNSRSEMNVSTLELGDSALYLCASSQGQGYNEQFFGPGTRLTVL.

By share, this clone ranks as medium-sized. The V call is TRBV7-2, the J call TRBJ1-5; tentative D call: TRBD1 (6 bases). Germline V gene sequence: CDR1 SGHTA, CDR2 FQGNSA. The CDR3 consists of 15 residues. The V gene lost 1 base and the J gene lost 4 bases, with 11 bases spanning the gap. In nucleotides, the CDR3 is TGTGCCAGCAGCTTAGGACAGGCCCATAATCAGCCCCAGCATTTT. This gives the protein CASSLGQAHNQPQHF.

The chain joins TRBV4-1 to TRBJ2-7, with D unresolved. The CDR3 spans 13 residues. V was trimmed by 0 bases and J by 4 bases, leaving 7 bases between them. CDR1 is MGHRA and CDR2 is YSYEKL in the germline V gene. This CDR3 reads CASSQDGRYEQYF. The CDR3 nucleotides read TGCGCCAGCAGCCAAGACGGTCGTTACGAGCAGTACTTC.